This is a list of T cell receptor beta chains from one sample in a study of shared clonotypes between healthy human individuals. The method was immunoSEQ multiplex PCR; TCRdb's version includes in-frame clones alone and lacks a portion of them. The data show around 440,000 clones, with roughly three quarters seen just once and around 12% held by the top ten. Sequenced input: PBMCs. Receptor source: a woman in her 40s in good health. Some clones in this sample may be carry-over from other donors' samples. The conserved cysteine and the conserved F or W are not part of the CDR3 here. Size is stated for part of the rows, as once, few or many counts, or as a class when the clone is expanded.

cdr3_aa: ASSPRGYEQY; v_call: TRBV4-2; clone_size: .; cdr3_length: 10; j_call: TRBJ2-7
cdr3_aa: ATSKRWGSRYEQY; v_call: TRBV15; clone_size: .; cdr3_length: 13; j_call: TRBJ2-7
cdr3_aa: ASSKTDSNQPQH; v_call: TRBV2; clone_size: once; cdr3_length: 12; j_call: TRBJ1-5
cdr3_aa: ASSVGRGRVYEQY; v_call: TRBV9; clone_size: .; cdr3_length: 13; j_call: TRBJ2-7
cdr3_aa: ASSEGGRVLDTQY; v_call: TRBV10-2; clone_size: few; cdr3_length: 13; j_call: TRBJ2-3
cdr3_aa: ASSYSTGFAYNEQF; v_call: TRBV6-6; clone_size: .; cdr3_length: 14; j_call: TRBJ2-1
cdr3_aa: ASSISTGNFYGYT; v_call: TRBV28; clone_size: .; cdr3_length: 13; j_call: TRBJ1-2
cdr3_aa: ASSYSPYEQY; v_call: TRBV6-5; clone_size: few; cdr3_length: 10; j_call: TRBJ2-7
cdr3_aa: SVGQGLGTEAF; v_call: TRBV29-1; clone_size: many; cdr3_length: 11; j_call: TRBJ1-1
cdr3_aa: ASSQVESYEQY; v_call: TRBV4-2; clone_size: .; cdr3_length: 11; j_call: TRBJ2-7
cdr3_aa: ASSPGSYGDQPQH; v_call: TRBV5-1; clone_size: .; cdr3_length: 13; j_call: TRBJ1-5
cdr3_aa: ASSLTSGRVDYNEQF; v_call: TRBV7-9; clone_size: .; cdr3_length: 15; j_call: TRBJ2-1
cdr3_aa: ASSQGVGEGYEQY; v_call: TRBV4-3; clone_size: .; cdr3_length: 13; j_call: TRBJ2-7
cdr3_aa: ASTEAGGSLEETQY; v_call: TRBV7-8; clone_size: .; cdr3_length: 14; j_call: TRBJ2-5
cdr3_aa: ASANMNTEAF; v_call: TRBV19; clone_size: .; cdr3_length: 10; j_call: TRBJ1-1
cdr3_aa: ASSEWGRKNIQY; v_call: TRBV2; clone_size: many; cdr3_length: 12; j_call: TRBJ2-4
cdr3_aa: ASSLATGHRNEQF; v_call: TRBV7-2; clone_size: .; cdr3_length: 13; j_call: TRBJ2-1
cdr3_aa: ASSQDRGSPYEQY; v_call: TRBV7-9; clone_size: .; cdr3_length: 13; j_call: TRBJ2-7
cdr3_aa: ASSAGSGSPNEQF; v_call: TRBV28; clone_size: once; cdr3_length: 13; j_call: TRBJ2-1
cdr3_aa: ASSPTVLSGANVLT; v_call: TRBV28; clone_size: .; cdr3_length: 14; j_call: TRBJ2-6
cdr3_aa: ASSIGLAGVEDTQY; v_call: TRBV11-3; clone_size: once; cdr3_length: 14; j_call: TRBJ2-3
cdr3_aa: AIAPGQGNYEQY; v_call: TRBV10-3; clone_size: once; cdr3_length: 12; j_call: TRBJ2-7
cdr3_aa: ASSPLAGRQPNEQY; v_call: TRBV2; clone_size: many; cdr3_length: 14; j_call: TRBJ2-7
cdr3_aa: AWSGLVGITEAF; v_call: TRBV30; clone_size: .; cdr3_length: 12; j_call: TRBJ1-1
cdr3_aa: ASGSGRFTDTQY; v_call: TRBV10-3; clone_size: .; cdr3_length: 12; j_call: TRBJ2-3
cdr3_aa: ASRGTGYYEQY; v_call: TRBV27; clone_size: .; cdr3_length: 11; j_call: TRBJ2-7
cdr3_aa: ASSQDPSLAGVEQY; v_call: TRBV4-3; clone_size: .; cdr3_length: 14; j_call: TRBJ2-7
cdr3_aa: ASSLGTLALRRLGYT; v_call: TRBV28; clone_size: .; cdr3_length: 15; j_call: TRBJ1-2
cdr3_aa: ASRMTGDGGYT; v_call: TRBV6-5; clone_size: once; cdr3_length: 11; j_call: TRBJ1-2
cdr3_aa: ASSLSSRAVSYEQY; v_call: TRBV7-6; clone_size: many; cdr3_length: 14; j_call: TRBJ2-7
cdr3_aa: ASSSGLAGGLDTQY; v_call: TRBV5-4; clone_size: .; cdr3_length: 14; j_call: TRBJ2-3
cdr3_aa: ASSPLNGEKLF; v_call: TRBV18; clone_size: few; cdr3_length: 11; j_call: TRBJ1-4
cdr3_aa: ASSSRTGVEQY; v_call: TRBV5-1; clone_size: .; cdr3_length: 11; j_call: TRBJ2-7
cdr3_aa: SVDLGVSGNTIY; v_call: TRBV29-1; clone_size: .; cdr3_length: 12; j_call: TRBJ1-3
cdr3_aa: ASSLAEINIQY; v_call: TRBV7-2; clone_size: .; cdr3_length: 11; j_call: TRBJ2-4
cdr3_aa: ASSLGGGLVVSEQF; v_call: TRBV7-9; clone_size: .; cdr3_length: 14; j_call: TRBJ2-1
cdr3_aa: ASSAQTSGANVLT; v_call: TRBV6-1; clone_size: few; cdr3_length: 13; j_call: TRBJ2-6
cdr3_aa: ASKADPRTSGRAHEQY; v_call: TRBV2; clone_size: .; cdr3_length: 16; j_call: TRBJ2-7
cdr3_aa: AWSRGRDSPLH; v_call: TRBV30; clone_size: once; cdr3_length: 11; j_call: TRBJ1-6
cdr3_aa: ATQGDSYNEQF; v_call: TRBV10-2; clone_size: .; cdr3_length: 11; j_call: TRBJ2-1
cdr3_aa: ASLAGSHTDTQY; v_call: TRBV6-1; clone_size: .; cdr3_length: 12; j_call: TRBJ2-3
cdr3_aa: ASSLDSGELF; v_call: TRBV7-3; clone_size: many; cdr3_length: 10; j_call: TRBJ2-2
cdr3_aa: ASSLVAGTSGRSEQF; v_call: TRBV7-9; clone_size: .; cdr3_length: 15; j_call: TRBJ2-1
cdr3_aa: ASSGTVSPEQY; v_call: TRBV28; clone_size: .; cdr3_length: 11; j_call: TRBJ2-7
cdr3_aa: ASSLAGRATYGYT; v_call: TRBV7-2; clone_size: once; cdr3_length: 13; j_call: TRBJ1-2
cdr3_aa: SVGGSGGYT; v_call: TRBV29-1; clone_size: .; cdr3_length: 9; j_call: TRBJ1-2
cdr3_aa: ASSFQQGDGYT; v_call: TRBV7-3; clone_size: many; cdr3_length: 11; j_call: TRBJ1-2
cdr3_aa: SVRVGGEETQY; v_call: TRBV29-1; clone_size: .; cdr3_length: 11; j_call: TRBJ2-5
cdr3_aa: ASSVGLAPYEQY; v_call: TRBV27; clone_size: .; cdr3_length: 12; j_call: TRBJ2-7
cdr3_aa: ASSSGSGNTGELF; v_call: TRBV5-1; clone_size: .; cdr3_length: 13; j_call: TRBJ2-2
cdr3_aa: ASSQHTDTQY; v_call: TRBV27; clone_size: .; cdr3_length: 10; j_call: TRBJ2-3
cdr3_aa: SVEDGTRTDTQY; v_call: TRBV29-1; clone_size: few; cdr3_length: 12; j_call: TRBJ2-3
cdr3_aa: AGHQPNTEAF; v_call: TRBV28; clone_size: .; cdr3_length: 10; j_call: TRBJ1-1
cdr3_aa: ASSEGVGVSGNTIY; v_call: TRBV6-1; clone_size: few; cdr3_length: 14; j_call: TRBJ1-3
cdr3_aa: ASRPGAGGYNEQF; v_call: TRBV27; clone_size: .; cdr3_length: 13; j_call: TRBJ2-1
cdr3_aa: ASSPPVMVTNYGYT; v_call: TRBV18; clone_size: .; cdr3_length: 14; j_call: TRBJ1-2